The next 28 T cell receptor beta chains were all read from a single sample in a study of blood T cell repertoires in COVID-19. Sequencing was performed with immunoSEQ multiplex PCR; in TCRdb, only in-frame clones are kept and a portion is missing. The sample carries approximately 200,000 clones, approximately 84% recorded once. The material sequenced was peripheral blood. These receptors came from a woman aged 30 to 39 who had recovered from COVID-19.

The chain is built from TRBV2 and TRBJ2-7; TRBD2 matches at 8 bases. Looked up from germline, CDR1 is SNHLY and CDR2 is FYNNEI. There are 13 residues in the CDR3. Unmatched junction bases numbered 6, after V lost 7 bases and J lost 4 bases. The DNA for the CDR3 is TGTGCCAGCACCCGCGGGGGGCTGTACGAGCAGTACTTC. This encodes CASTRGGLYEQYF.

The rearrangement uses TRBV28 and TRBJ1-5, with D unclear. V shed 7 bases and J shed 5 bases, with 12 bases lying between them. The germline V gene encodes CDR1 MDHEN and CDR2 SYDVKM. CDR3 size: 13 residues. The CDR3: CASISRTDQPQHF. The CDR3 DNA reads as TGTGCCAGCATAAGCCGAACGGATCAGCCCCAGCATTTT.

V usage is TRBV10-3 and J usage is TRBJ1-5, with 8 bases lining up with TRBD1. V dropped 5 bases and J dropped 10; count of bases not matched to a gene: 10. This CDR3 region has 14 residues. CDR1 is ENHRY and CDR2 is SYGVKD in the germline V gene. The DNA of the CDR3 is TGTGCCATCAGTCCTAGGACAGGGTTTGATCCCCAGCATTTT. Protein: CAISPRTGFDPQHF.

The chain carries TRBV6-5 and TRBJ2-3; D remains unclear. Trimming shortened V by 0 bases and J by 14 bases, and 15 bases separated the two germline ends. Looked up from germline, CDR1 is MNHEY and CDR2 is SVGAGI. The CDR3 is made up of 13 amino acids. CDR3 coding DNA: TGTGCCAGCAGTTACTCGATTCTTCAGAGGAGGTATTTT. Encoded protein: CASSYSILQRRYF.

The chain uses TRBV28 and TRBJ1-1, with 7 bases matching TRBD1. CDR1 MDHEN and CDR2 SYDVKM come from the germline V gene. The CDR3 is 16 amino acids. The junction had 15 bases not matched to a gene; V was cut back by 6 bases and J by 5 bases. Here the CDR3 reads CASRRIGGAIKTEAFF. For the CDR3, the DNA is TGTGCCAGCAGGCGTATAGGGGGCGCGATAAAAACTGAAGCTTTCTTT. The full variable domain, rest sourced from reference TRBV28 and TRBJ1-1, is DVKVTQSSRYLVKRTGEKVFLECVQDMDHENMFWYRQDPGLGLRLIYFSYDVKMKEKGDIPEGYSVSREKKERFSLILESASTNQTSMYLCASRRIGGAIKTEAFFGQGTRLTVV.

V and J are TRBV28 and TRBJ1-4; a possible D gene is TRBD1 (5 bases). CDR1 is MDHEN, CDR2 SYDVKM, per germline. The germline V and J ends were trimmed by 2 bases and 4 bases, with 8 bases remaining between them. CDR3 length: 14 amino acids. The CDR3 DNA follows: TGTGCCAGCAGTTTAAGGGGAGGTAATGAAAAACTGTTTTTT. This translates into CASSLRGGNEKLFF.

The rearrangement links TRBV10-1 to TRBJ1-5; D unresolved. Looked up from germline, CDR1 is WNHNN and CDR2 is SYGVQD (reference sequence). V gave up 3 bases and J gave up 0 bases, with 15 bases separating them. CDR3 size: 17 residues. In DNA form, the CDR3 reads TGCGCCAGCAGTGACCGGCTACAGACCCATAGCAATCAGCCCCAGCATTTT. This translates into CASSDRLQTHSNQPQHF.

This clone came up a few times. The chain links TRBV9 to TRBJ2-7; D may be TRBD2 (6 bases). Germline V gives CDR1 SGDLS, CDR2 YYNGEE. The V and J ends lost 3 bases and 3 bases respectively, with 10 bases between them. This CDR3 is built from 13 residues. Here the CDR3 reads CASSGSGFYEQYF. CDR3 nucleotides: TGTGCCAGCAGCGGAAGCGGGTTCTACGAGCAGTACTTC.

The chain links TRBV28 to TRBJ2-7; TRBD2 agrees at 7 bases. The V gene's germline CDR1 is MDHEN and CDR2 SYDVKM. The CDR3 has 14 amino acids. Unmatched junction bases numbered 12, after V lost 8 bases and J lost 5 bases. CDR3 nucleotides: TGTGCCAGCGTATGGGGAGGGGAGGGCCACGAGCAGTACTTC. Translating gives CASVWGGEGHEQYF.

This clone was counted a single time. This chain uses TRBV5-5 with TRBJ2-5; maybe TRBD2 (7 bases). This CDR3 has 15 residues. Germline V gene data show CDR1 as SGHKS and CDR2 as YYEKEE (reference sequence). V lost 5 bases to trimming and J lost 5 bases, with 19 bases between them. The CDR3, as DNA: TGTGCCAGCAGTCTCGTTCGGGGGGCGAGGGAGACCCAGTACTTC. Residues: CASSLVRGARETQYF.

The V and J genes are TRBV28 and TRBJ2-7; D perhaps matches TRBD1 (6 bases). The CDR3 sequence is 15 residues long. Trimming shortened V by 2 bases and J by 0 bases, and 11 bases separated the two germline ends. Germline V gene lookup returns CDR1 MDHEN and CDR2 SYDVKM. The CDR3 is CASSLGGPYSYEQYF. The CDR3 DNA follows: TGTGCCAGCAGTTTAGGGGGCCCCTACTCCTACGAGCAGTACTTC.

The J gene is TRBJ2-5, the V gene TRBV2; D is unclear. The CDR3 has 8 residues. Trimming pared 10 bases from V and 5 bases from J, leaving 2 bases between. Germline V gives CDR1 SNHLY, CDR2 FYNNEI. The CDR3 bases are TGTGCCACGGAGACCCAGTACTTC. Protein: CATETQYF. The entire variable domain, with the rest obtained from reference TRBV2 and TRBJ2-5, is as follows: EPEVTQTPSHQVTQMGQEVILRCVPISNHLYFYWYRQILGQKVEFLVSFYNNEISEKSEIFDDQFSVERPDGSNFTLKIRSTKLEDSAMYFCATETQYFGPGTRLLVL.

This chain connects TRBV5-6 to TRBJ2-7; 8 bases are shared with TRBD2. With V trimmed by 3 bases and J by 4 bases, 6 bases remained unmatched. Per germline, CDR1 SGHDT and CDR2 YYEEEE. The CDR3 extends over 14 amino acids. In nucleotides, the CDR3 is TGTGCCAGCAGCTCCGGGACTAGGAGGTACGAGCAGTACTTC. Its translation: CASSSGTRRYEQYF.

The chain employs TRBV5-1 and TRBJ2-3; tentatively, D is TRBD2 (6 bases). The CDR3 is 13 amino acids. V lost 2 bases to trimming and J lost 6 bases, with 10 bases between them. CDR1 and CDR2 from the germline V gene are SGHRS and YFSETQ. The CDR3 spells CASSFRERDTQYF. CDR3 bases: TGCGCCAGCAGCTTCCGGGAGCGGGATACGCAGTATTTT.

This chain links TRBV9 with TRBJ2-4; 9 bases map to TRBD2. V lost 5 bases to trimming and J lost 9 bases; unmatched junction nucleotides: 12. Germline loops: CDR1 SGDLS, CDR2 YYNGEE. This CDR3 is built from 15 residues. The DNA for the CDR3 is TGTGCCAGCAGAGGATTCAGCGGGAGGTGGGCCATTCAGTACTTC. Its protein product is CASRGFSGRWAIQYF.

The rearrangement joins TRBV27 to TRBJ2-6; 7 positions match TRBD1. J lost 0 bases, V lost 4 bases, and 6 bases had no gene match. The CDR3 sequence is 17 residues long. The germline CDR1 and CDR2 sequences are MNHEY and SMNVEV (reference sequence). CDR3 DNA sequence: TGTGCCAGCAGTTCCCGACAGGGTTACTCTGGGGCCAACGTCCTGACTTTC. Its translation: CASSSRQGYSGANVLTF.

The V and J genes are TRBV3-1 (or the pseudogene TRBV3-2) and TRBJ1-1; 8 bases are shared with TRBD1. CDR3 length: 14 residues. Germline lookup yields CDR1 LGHDT and CDR2 YNNKEL (reference sequence). Trimming cost V 2 bases and J 7 bases; bases outside gene matches: 6. The DNA of the CDR3 is TGTGCCAGCAGCCAAACGGGACAGGCGATTGAAGCTTTCTTT. It is translated as CASSQTGQAIEAFF.

The rearrangement links TRBV6-5 to TRBJ1-4; 11 positions agree with TRBD1. There are 12 residues in the CDR3. The ends lost 9 bases at V and 8 bases at J; junction bases unmatched: 2. Germline V gene data show CDR1 as MNHEY and CDR2 as SVGAGI. In nucleotides, the CDR3 is TGTGCCAGTCGGACAGGGGGCGAAAAACTGTTTTTT. This codes for CASRTGGEKLFF.

This chain connects TRBV5-6 to TRBJ1-1; 7 bases fit TRBD1. CDR3 length equals 14 residues. CDR1 and CDR2 from the germline V gene are SGHDT and YYEEEE. Losses at the gene ends were 4 bases for V and 1 base for J; bases not matched to a gene: 4. CDR3 nucleotide sequence: TGTGCCAGCAGCCCGTGGGACAGGAACACTGAAGCTTTCTTT. Protein product: CASSPWDRNTEAFF.

The rearrangement joins TRBV5-1 to TRBJ1-1; no clear D. CDR1 and CDR2 (germline): SGHRS, YFSETQ. The CDR3 loop spans 11 amino acids. V lost 2 bases, J lost 5 bases, and 4 bases lay in between. CDR3 in amino acids: CASSFGTEAFF. In nucleotides, the CDR3 is TGCGCCAGCAGCTTCGGGACTGAAGCTTTCTTT.

The chain joins TRBV2 to TRBJ2-5; 8 nucleotides line up with TRBD1. Per the germline V gene, CDR1 is SNHLY and CDR2 is FYNNEI. J gave up 1 base and V 9 bases, and 4 bases lay outside the gene matches. CDR3 length: 13 amino acids. The CDR3 DNA is TGTGCCAGTACGACAGGGGTCCAAGAGACCCAGTACTTC. Its translation is CASTTGVQETQYF.

The gene calls are TRBV13 and TRBJ2-7; D might be TRBD1 (6 bases). The germline V gene encodes CDR1 PRHDT and CDR2 FYEKMQ (reference sequence). V lost 6 bases and J lost 2, with 14 bases in between. CDR3 length: 14 residues. CDR3 sequence reads: CASRFEDRPYEQYF. Here the CDR3 DNA reads TGTGCCAGCAGGTTTGAAGACAGGCCCTACGAGCAGTACTTC. Filled out from reference TRBV13 and TRBJ2-7, the complete variable domain reads AAGVIQSPRHLIKEKRETATLKCYPIPRHDTVYWYQQGPGQDPQFLISFYEKMQSDKGSIPDRFSAQQFSDYHSELNMSSLELGDSALYFCASRFEDRPYEQYFGPGTRLTVT.

The CDR3 spells CASSATLAGGTGELFF. The CDR3 DNA sequence: TGTGCCAGCAGCGCAACGCTAGCGGGAGGTACCGGGGAGCTGTTTTTT. The chain carries TRBV7-2 and TRBJ2-2, with 11 nucleotides matching TRBD2. The V gene's germline CDR1 is SGHTA and CDR2 FQGNSA. The J segment lost 5 bases and the V segment lost 5 bases, leaving 7 bases of the junction unmatched. This CDR3 comprises 16 residues.

The chain uses TRBV15 and TRBJ1-5; TRBD1 agrees at 8 bases. Germline V lookup: CDR1 LNHNV, CDR2 YYDKDF (reference sequence). V trimming: 0 bases; J trimming: 6 bases; junction bases outside the gene matches: 7. The CDR3 length is 16 residues. The CDR3 coding sequence is TGTGCCACCAGCAGAGATTCGACAGGGGCGATTCAGCCCCAGCATTTT. Translation: CATSRDSTGAIQPQHF.

V and J are TRBV30 and TRBJ1-2; 7 bases agree with TRBD1. Trimming took 1 base from V and 7 from J; bases not matched to a gene: 6. The CDR3 consists of 13 residues. Germline V lookup: CDR1 GTSNPN, CDR2 SVGIG (reference sequence). DNA of the CDR3: TGTGCCTGGAGTGCTGGGACAGAAGGTGGCTACACCTTC. It codes for CAWSAGTEGGYTF.

Notes on this clone: The sample has other DNA sequences that encode this CDR3 too. This rearrangement joins TRBV28 to TRBJ2-7; D unresolved. The CDR3 consists of 11 residues. The V end was cut by 5 bases, the J end by 2 bases, with 4 bases between. CDR1 MDHEN and CDR2 SYDVKM come from the germline V gene. The CDR3 nucleotides are TGTGCCAGCAGTCCTGCCTACGAGCAGTACTTC. It is translated as CASSPAYEQYF.

The chain employs TRBV9 and TRBJ2-7, with D perhaps TRBD1 (5 bases). Per germline, CDR1 SGDLS and CDR2 YYNGEE. CDR3 size: 14 residues. V shed 2 bases and J shed 0 bases, with 9 bases lying between them. The CDR3 DNA reads as TGTGCCAGCAGCGTCAGGGCGAGCTCCTACGAGCAGTACTTC. Translated, it gives CASSVRASSYEQYF.

The chain combines TRBV29-1 with TRBJ2-1; 14 bases align to TRBD2. CDR1 SQVTM and CDR2 ANQGSEA come from the germline V gene. The CDR3 spans 15 residues. The J segment lost 7 bases and the V segment lost 6 bases, leaving 8 bases of the junction unmatched. This chain's CDR3 is CSVPEGLAGVNEQFF. The CDR3 bases are TGCAGCGTCCCAGAGGGACTAGCGGGAGTGAATGAGCAGTTCTTC.